Presented here are 13 T cell receptor beta chains from one specimen sequenced in a study of vaccination effects on CD4 cells after COVID-19. Peptide-pool stimulation followed by sequencing identified expanded antigen-specific CD4+ clonotypes in the ViraFEST assay. Subsequent to less than eleven days of culture, CD4+ T cells were isolated. Each participant was given two doses of one vaccine (BNT162b2 or mRNA-1273). Libraries were prepared by immunoSEQ multiplex PCR; TCRdb keeps only in-frame clonotypes and omits some of them. The data show about 72,000 clones, around 80% seen once. No antigen is known for these receptors. The sample consisted of CD4+ T cells from PBMCs cultured with HCoV-229E spike peptides, taken after COVID-19 vaccination. The source is a human donor who received a COVID-19 vaccine.

The gene calls are TRBV5-1 and TRBJ1-1; D is unclear. The CDR3 contains 13 residues. Germline-derived CDR1 and CDR2 are SGHRS and YFSETQ. Trimming took 1 base from V and 8 from J, leaving 12 bases between them. As DNA, the CDR3 is TGCGCCAGCAGCTTGACAGTAGTAAGCGAAGCTTTCTTT. Protein: CASSLTVVSEAFF.

CDR3 region: CASSQDEAGGGYTF. The CDR3 DNA sequence: TGCGCCAGCAGCCAAGACGAGGCAGGGGGTGGCTACACCTTC. The chain employs TRBV4-3 and TRBJ1-2; 7 nucleotides align to TRBD1. J was trimmed by 7 bases and V by 0 bases; bases with no gene match: 5. The CDR3 consists of 14 residues. Germline values: CDR1 LGHNA, CDR2 YSLEER.

J is TRBJ2-1 and V is TRBV6-2 or TRBV6-3, with 8 bases identical to TRBD1. V shed 4 bases and J 12 bases; nucleotides not matched to a gene: 11. The CDR3 sequence is 14 residues long. Per the germline V gene, CDR1 is MNHEY and CDR2 is SVGEGT. CDR3 sequence: CASSSTGQGRRQFF. CDR3 DNA sequence: TGTGCCAGCAGTTCGACTGGACAGGGTAGGAGGCAGTTCTTC.

V gene TRBV10-2 combines with J gene TRBJ2-7; TRBD1 agrees at 11 bases. V shed 5 bases and J 2 bases; nucleotides not matched to a gene: 5. Germline loops: CDR1 WSHSY, CDR2 SAAADI. CDR3 length equals 15 residues. This CDR3 reads CASSPGTGGTYEQYV. The CDR3 nucleotides read TGCGCCAGCAGTCCGGGGACAGGGGGTACCTACGAGCAGTACGTC.

This clone was recorded once. The chain has TRBV19 and TRBJ1-5; D may be TRBD1 (5 bases). The length of the CDR3 is 14 residues. With 3 bases removed from V and 7 bases from J, the gap between germline ends came to 13 bases. Germline-derived CDR1 and CDR2 are LNHDA and SQIVND (reference sequence). CDR3 DNA: TGTGCCAGTAGTATCAGTGGTGAGGGGCAGCCCCAGCATTTT. It specifies CASSISGEGQPQHF.

V and J are TRBV10-2 and TRBJ1-1; D is possibly TRBD1 (6 bases). Trimming stripped 7 bases from V and 2 bases from J, with 11 bases between. This CDR3 is 13 amino acids long. Germline V CDR1 and CDR2: WSHSY, SAAADI. As DNA, the CDR3 is TGCGCCAGCAAGGACAGAGCAAACACTGAAGCTTTCTTT. Its protein product is CASKDRANTEAFF.

In nucleotides, the CDR3 is TGTGCCAGCAGCGTGGCGGGATCGGGAAACACCATATATTTT. It codes for CASSVAGSGNTIYF. The rearrangement uses TRBV9 and TRBJ1-3, with D uncertain. Germline lookup yields CDR1 SGDLS and CDR2 YYNGEE. Deletions cut 2 bases from V and 4 bases from J, with 10 bases between. The CDR3 is 14 amino acids.

The chain is built from TRBV9 and TRBJ1-3; a possible D gene is TRBD1 (6 bases). Trimming removed 4 bases from V and 3 bases from J, with 20 bases in between. Germline CDR1 and CDR2: SGDLS and YYNGEE. The CDR3 covers 17 residues. The CDR3 DNA reads as TGTGCCAGCAGCCGAGTCTGGGGGGGGGCGAGTGGAAACACCATATATTTT. It codes for CASSRVWGGASGNTIYF.

V and J are TRBV6-5 and TRBJ1-1, with D hard to call. Germline V gene sequence: CDR1 MNHEY, CDR2 SVGAGI. The CDR3 runs to 15 residues. V was pared by 2 bases and J by 3 bases, with 13 bases between. The chain's CDR3 is CASSYAGIEDTEAFF. CDR3 in DNA: TGTGCCAGCAGTTACGCGGGCATAGAGGACACTGAAGCTTTCTTT.

The chain links TRBV11-2 to TRBJ2-5; D not resolved. Trimming took off 1 base at V and 5 bases at J, with 8 bases between the two ends. CDR1 and CDR2 from the germline V gene are SGHAT and FQNNGV. The CDR3 spans 13 residues. In nucleotides, the CDR3 is TGTGCCAGCAGCTTAGGTCTGCCTGAGACCCAGTACTTC. Its protein product is CASSLGLPETQYF. Filled out from reference TRBV11-2 and TRBJ2-5, the complete variable domain reads EAGVAQSPRYKIIEKRQSVAFWCNPISGHATLYWYQQILGQGPKLLIQFQNNGVVDDSQLPKDRFSAERLKGVDSTLKIQPAKLEDSAVYLCASSLGLPETQYFGPGTRLLVL.

The chain links TRBV5-1 to TRBJ1-2; D might be TRBD1 (5 bases). Germline V gene data show CDR1 as SGHRS and CDR2 as YFSETQ. Trimming pared 4 bases from V and 2 bases from J, leaving 12 bases between. The CDR3 loop spans 14 amino acids. This CDR3 is CASSTSGTNYGYTF. CDR3 bases: TGCGCCAGCAGCACCTCAGGGACCAACTATGGCTACACCTTC. Full variable domain (outside the CDR3, taken from reference TRBV5-1 and TRBJ1-2): KAGVTQTPRYLIKTRGQQVTLSCSPISGHRSVSWYQQTPGQGLQFLFEYFSETQRNKGNFPGRFSGRQFSNSRSEMNVSTLELGDSALYLCASSTSGTNYGYTFGSGTRLTVV.

This clone was found a few times. The gene calls are TRBV28 and TRBJ1-2, with 11 bases fitting TRBD1. The junction had 6 bases not matched to a gene; V was cut back by 3 bases and J by 0 bases. Per germline, CDR1 MDHEN and CDR2 SYDVKM. This CDR3 contains 17 residues. In DNA form, the CDR3 reads TGTGCCAGCAGTTTCGGGGGGACAGGGGGTGCTAACTATGGCTACACCTTC. Amino acids: CASSFGGTGGANYGYTF.

V usage is TRBV14 and J usage is TRBJ2-3; 8 positions match TRBD2. Germline CDR1 is SGHDN and CDR2 is FVKESK. After removal of 3 bases from V and 3 bases from J, the junction contained 5 bases not matched to a gene. The CDR3 has 15 amino acids. The CDR3 region has the DNA TGTGCCAGCAGCCAGCAGCGGGGGTCGACAGATACGCAGTATTTT. Translating gives CASSQQRGSTDTQYF.